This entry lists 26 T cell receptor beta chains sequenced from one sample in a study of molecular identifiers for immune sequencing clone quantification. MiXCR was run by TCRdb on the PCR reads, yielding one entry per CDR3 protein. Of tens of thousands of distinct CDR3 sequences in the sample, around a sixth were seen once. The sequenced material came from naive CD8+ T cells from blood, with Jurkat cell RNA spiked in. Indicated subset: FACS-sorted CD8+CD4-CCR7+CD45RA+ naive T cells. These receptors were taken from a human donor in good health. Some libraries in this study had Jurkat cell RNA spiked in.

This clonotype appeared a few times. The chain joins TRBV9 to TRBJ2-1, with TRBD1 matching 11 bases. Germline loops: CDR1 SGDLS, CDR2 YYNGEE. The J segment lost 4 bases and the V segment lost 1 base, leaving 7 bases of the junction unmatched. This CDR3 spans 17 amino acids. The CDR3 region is CASSVSRTGGSYNEQFF. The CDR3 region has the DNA TGTGCCAGCAGCGTATCAAGGACAGGGGGCTCGTACAATGAGCAGTTCTTC.

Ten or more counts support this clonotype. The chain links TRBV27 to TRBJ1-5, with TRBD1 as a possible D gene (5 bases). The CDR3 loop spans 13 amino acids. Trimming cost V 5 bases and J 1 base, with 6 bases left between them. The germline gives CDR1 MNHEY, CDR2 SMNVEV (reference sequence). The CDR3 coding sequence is TGTGCCAGCAGTCGACAGAGCAATCAGCCCCAGCATTTT. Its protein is CASSRQSNQPQHF.

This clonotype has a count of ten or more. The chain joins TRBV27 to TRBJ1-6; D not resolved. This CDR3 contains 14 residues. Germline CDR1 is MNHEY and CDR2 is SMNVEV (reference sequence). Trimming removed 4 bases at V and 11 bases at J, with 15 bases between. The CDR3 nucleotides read TGTGCCAGCAGTTCAGCGAACTTAATCGCACCCCTCCACTTT. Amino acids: CASSSANLIAPLHF.

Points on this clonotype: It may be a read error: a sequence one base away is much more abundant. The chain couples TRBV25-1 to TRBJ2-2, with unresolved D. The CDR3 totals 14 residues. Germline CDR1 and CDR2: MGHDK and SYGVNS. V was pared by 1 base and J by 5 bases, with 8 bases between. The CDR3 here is CASSECPGTGELFF. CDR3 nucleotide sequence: TGTGCCAGCAGTGAATGTCCCGGGACCGGGGAGCTGTTTTTT.

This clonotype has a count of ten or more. CDR3 residues: CASSQRYPPDSSYNEQFF. CDR3 nucleotide sequence: TGCGCCAGCAGCCAAAGGTACCCCCCGGATAGCTCCTACAATGAGCAGTTCTTC. This rearrangement joins TRBV4-1 to TRBJ2-1; D unresolved. CDR1 is MGHRA and CDR2 is YSYEKL in the germline V gene. The CDR3 is made up of 18 amino acids. Trimming cost V 2 bases and J 0 bases, with 17 bases left between them.

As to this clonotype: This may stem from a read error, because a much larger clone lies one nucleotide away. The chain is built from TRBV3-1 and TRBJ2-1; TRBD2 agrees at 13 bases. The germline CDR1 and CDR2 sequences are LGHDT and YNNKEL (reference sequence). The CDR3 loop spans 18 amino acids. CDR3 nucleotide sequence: TGTGCCAGCAGCCAAGATGAGTGGACTAGCGGGAGTAAGGATGAGCGGTTCTTC. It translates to CASSQDEWTSGSKDERFF.

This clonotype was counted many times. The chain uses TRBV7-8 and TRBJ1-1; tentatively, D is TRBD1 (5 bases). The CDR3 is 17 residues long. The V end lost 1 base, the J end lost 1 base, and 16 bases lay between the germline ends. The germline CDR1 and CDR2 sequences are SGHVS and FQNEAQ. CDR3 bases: TGTGCCAGCAGCTTAGAAAGCTGGGGACGGACGAACACTGAAGCTTTCTTT. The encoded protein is CASSLESWGRTNTEAFF. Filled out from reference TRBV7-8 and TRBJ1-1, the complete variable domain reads GAGVSQSPRYKVAKRGQDVALRCDPISGHVSLFWYQQALGQGPEFLTYFQNEAQLDKSGLPSDRFFAERPEGSVSTLKIQRTQQEDSAVYLCASSLESWGRTNTEAFFGQGTRLTVV.

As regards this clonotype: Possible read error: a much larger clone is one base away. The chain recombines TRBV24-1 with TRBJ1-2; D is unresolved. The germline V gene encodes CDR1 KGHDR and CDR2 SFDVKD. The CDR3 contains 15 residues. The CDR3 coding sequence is TGTGCCACCAATGATATCGACGGAGCTAACTATGGCTACACCTTC. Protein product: CATNDIDGANYGYTF.

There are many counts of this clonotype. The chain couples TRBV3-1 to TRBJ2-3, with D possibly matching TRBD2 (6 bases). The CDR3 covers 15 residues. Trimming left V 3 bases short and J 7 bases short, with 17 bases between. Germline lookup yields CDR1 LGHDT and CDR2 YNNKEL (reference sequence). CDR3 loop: CASSQRIPGLNTQYF. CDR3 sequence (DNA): TGTGCCAGCAGCCAGAGAATCCCCGGACTAAATACGCAGTATTTT.

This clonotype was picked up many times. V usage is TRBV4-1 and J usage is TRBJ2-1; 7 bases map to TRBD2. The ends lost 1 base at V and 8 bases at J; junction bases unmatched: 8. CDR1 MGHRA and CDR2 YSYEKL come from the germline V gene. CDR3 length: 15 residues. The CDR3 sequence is CASSQVGGRSHEQFF. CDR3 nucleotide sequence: TGCGCCAGCAGCCAAGTTGGCGGGAGATCCCATGAGCAGTTCTTC.

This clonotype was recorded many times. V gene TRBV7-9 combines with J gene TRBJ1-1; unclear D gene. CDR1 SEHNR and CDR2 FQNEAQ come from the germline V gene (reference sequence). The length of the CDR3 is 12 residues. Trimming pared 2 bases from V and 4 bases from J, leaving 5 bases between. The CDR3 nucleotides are TGTGCCAGCAGCTTAAAACTCACTGAAGCTTTCTTT. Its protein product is CASSLKLTEAFF. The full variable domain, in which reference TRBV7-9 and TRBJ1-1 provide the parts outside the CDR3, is DTGVSQNPRHKITKRGQNVTFRCDPISEHNRLYWYRQTLGQGPEFLTYFQNEAQLEKSRLLSDRFSAERPKGSFSTLEIQRTEQGDSAMYLCASSLKLTEAFFGQGTRLTVV.

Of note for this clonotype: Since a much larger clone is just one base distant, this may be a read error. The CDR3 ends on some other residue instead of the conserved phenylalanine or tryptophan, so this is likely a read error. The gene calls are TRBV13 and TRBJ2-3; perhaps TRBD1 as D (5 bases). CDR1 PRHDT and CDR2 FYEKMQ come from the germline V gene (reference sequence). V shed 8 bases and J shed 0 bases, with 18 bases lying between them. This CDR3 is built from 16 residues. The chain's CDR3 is CASLWGGSYSTDTQYL. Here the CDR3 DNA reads TGTGCCAGCCTCTGGGGCGGCAGCTATAGCACAGATACGCAGTATCTT.

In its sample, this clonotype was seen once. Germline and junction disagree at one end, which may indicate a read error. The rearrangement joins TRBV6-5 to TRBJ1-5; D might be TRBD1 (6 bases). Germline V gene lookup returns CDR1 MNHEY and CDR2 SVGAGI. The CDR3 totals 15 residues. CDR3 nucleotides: TGTGCCAGCAGTTATTCAGGGGCCTTCAATCAGCCCCTGCATTTT. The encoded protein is CASSYSGAFNQPLHF.

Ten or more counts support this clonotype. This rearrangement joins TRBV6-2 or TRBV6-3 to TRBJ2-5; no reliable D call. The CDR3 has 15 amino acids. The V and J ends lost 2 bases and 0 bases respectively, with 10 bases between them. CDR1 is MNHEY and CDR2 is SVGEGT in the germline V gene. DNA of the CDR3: TGTGCCAGCAGTTACCGGGCGGACCACCAAGAGACCCAGTACTTC. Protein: CASSYRADHQETQYF.

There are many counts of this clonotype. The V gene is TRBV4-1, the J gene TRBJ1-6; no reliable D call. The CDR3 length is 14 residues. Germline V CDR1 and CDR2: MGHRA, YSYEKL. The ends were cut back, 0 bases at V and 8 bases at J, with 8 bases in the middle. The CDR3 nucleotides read TGCGCCAGCAGCCAAGACCACTGGGATTCACCCCTCCACTTT. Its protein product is CASSQDHWDSPLHF.

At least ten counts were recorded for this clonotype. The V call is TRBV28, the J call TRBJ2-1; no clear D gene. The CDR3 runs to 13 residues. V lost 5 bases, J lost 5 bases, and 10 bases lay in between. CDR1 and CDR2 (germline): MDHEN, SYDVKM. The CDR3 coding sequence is TGTGCCAGCAGTCCCAACCCAAACAATGAGCAGTTCTTC. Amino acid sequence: CASSPNPNNEQFF. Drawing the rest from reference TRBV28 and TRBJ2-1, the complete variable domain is DVKVTQSSRYLVKRTGEKVFLECVQDMDHENMFWYRQDPGLGLRLIYFSYDVKMKEKGDIPEGYSVSREKKERFSLILESASTNQTSMYLCASSPNPNNEQFFGPGTRLTVL.

The CDR3 reads CSASNCRERAYEQYF. DNA for the CDR3: TGCAGTGCCTCAAACTGTCGGGAGAGGGCTTACGAGCAGTACTTC. J is TRBJ2-7 and V is TRBV20-1; possibly TRBD2 for D (6 bases). The V and J ends lost 6 bases and 4 bases respectively, with 22 bases between them. Germline V gene sequence: CDR1 DFQATT, CDR2 SNEGSKA (reference sequence). The CDR3 contains 15 residues.

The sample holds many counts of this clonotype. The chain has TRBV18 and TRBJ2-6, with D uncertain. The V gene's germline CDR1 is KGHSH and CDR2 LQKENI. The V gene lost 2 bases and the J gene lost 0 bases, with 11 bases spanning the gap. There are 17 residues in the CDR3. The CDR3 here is CASSPSAAYSGANVLTF. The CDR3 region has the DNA TGTGCCAGCTCACCATCGGCGGCATACTCTGGGGCCAACGTCCTGACTTTC.

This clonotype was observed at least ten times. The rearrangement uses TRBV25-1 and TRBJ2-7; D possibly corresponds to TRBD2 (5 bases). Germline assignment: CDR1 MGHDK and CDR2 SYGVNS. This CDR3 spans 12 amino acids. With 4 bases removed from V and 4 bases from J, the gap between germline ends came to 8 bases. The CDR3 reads CASSGTSYEQYF. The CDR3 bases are TGTGCCAGCAGTGGAACTAGTTACGAGCAGTACTTC.

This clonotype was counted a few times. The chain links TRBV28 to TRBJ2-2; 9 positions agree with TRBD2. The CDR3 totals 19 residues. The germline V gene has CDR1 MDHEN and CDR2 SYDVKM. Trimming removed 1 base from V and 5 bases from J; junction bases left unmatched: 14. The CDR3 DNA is TGTGCCAGCAGTTTATTCCAGCGGGAGGTACACAAGGGGACCGGGGAGCTGTTTTTT. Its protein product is CASSLFQREVHKGTGELFF.

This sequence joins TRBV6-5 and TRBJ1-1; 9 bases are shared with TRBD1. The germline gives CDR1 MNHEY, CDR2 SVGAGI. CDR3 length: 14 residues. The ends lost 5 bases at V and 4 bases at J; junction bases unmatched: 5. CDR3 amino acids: CASSLQGASTEAFF. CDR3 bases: TGTGCCAGCAGTCTACAGGGGGCGAGCACTGAAGCTTTCTTT.

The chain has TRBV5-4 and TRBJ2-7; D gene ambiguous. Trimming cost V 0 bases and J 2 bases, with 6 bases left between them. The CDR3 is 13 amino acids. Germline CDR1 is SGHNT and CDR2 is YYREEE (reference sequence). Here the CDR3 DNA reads TGTGCCAGCAGCTTGGGCGTCCCCTACGAGCAGTACTTC. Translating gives CASSLGVPYEQYF.

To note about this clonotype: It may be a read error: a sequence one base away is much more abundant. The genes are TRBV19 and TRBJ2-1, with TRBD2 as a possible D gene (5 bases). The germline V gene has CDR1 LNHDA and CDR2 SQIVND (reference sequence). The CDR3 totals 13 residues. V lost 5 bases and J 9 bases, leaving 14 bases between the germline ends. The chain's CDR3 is CASSEGFGSEQFF. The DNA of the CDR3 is TGTGCCAGTAGTGAAGGTTTTGGGAGTGAGCAGTTCTTC.

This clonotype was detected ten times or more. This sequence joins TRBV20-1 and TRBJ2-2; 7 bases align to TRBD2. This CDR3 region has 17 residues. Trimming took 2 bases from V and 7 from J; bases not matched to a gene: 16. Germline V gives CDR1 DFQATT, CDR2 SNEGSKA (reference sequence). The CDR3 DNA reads TGCAGTGCTAGAAAACATACGGGAGGTTCCCCCGTCGGGGAGCTGTTTTTT. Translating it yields CSARKHTGGSPVGELFF.

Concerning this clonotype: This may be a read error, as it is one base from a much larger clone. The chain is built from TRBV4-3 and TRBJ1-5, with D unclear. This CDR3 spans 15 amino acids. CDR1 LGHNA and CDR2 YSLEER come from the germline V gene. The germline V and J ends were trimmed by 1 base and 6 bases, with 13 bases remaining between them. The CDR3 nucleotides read TGCGCCAGCAGCCAAGTCAGGTCGTTGAGTCAGCCCCAGCATTTT. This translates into CASSQVRSLSQPQHF.

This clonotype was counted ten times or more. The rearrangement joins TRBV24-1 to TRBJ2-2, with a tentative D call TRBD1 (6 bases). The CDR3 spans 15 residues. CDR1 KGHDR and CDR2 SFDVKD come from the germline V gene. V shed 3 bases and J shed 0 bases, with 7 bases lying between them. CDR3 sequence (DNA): TGTGCCACCAGTGATAGACAGGCGAACACCGGGGAGCTGTTTTTT. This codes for CATSDRQANTGELFF.